The 15 T cell receptor beta chains below all came from one sample that was sequenced in a study of CD8+ T cells in alopecia areata. cDNA reverse transcribed from extracted RNA served as the sequencing template. Sequencing used immunoSEQ multiplex PCR; TCRdb keeps in-frame clones, though not all of them. The sample shows over 35,000 clones, 80% to 95% of them seen only once. The treatment denotes: oral pan-JAK inhibitor, 5-10 mg twice daily. This sample comprised CD8+ T cells sorted from blood, obtained at week 24, from a patient treated with tofacitinib. These receptors came from a human donor with alopecia areata.

V gene TRBV6-5 combines with J gene TRBJ2-2, with D perhaps being TRBD1 or TRBD2 (7 bases each). V was pared by 0 bases and J by 10 bases, with 15 bases between. The germline gives CDR1 MNHEY, CDR2 SVGAGI. This CDR3 is built from 15 residues. The CDR3 DNA reads as TGTGCCAGCAGTTACTCCGTCTCAGGGGGGGTGGAGCTGTTTTTT. As protein: CASSYSVSGGVELFF.

This chain links TRBV29-1 with TRBJ2-1; D ambiguous. The V end lost 4 bases, the J end lost 5 bases, and 12 bases lay between the germline ends. Germline V gives CDR1 SQVTM, CDR2 ANQGSEA. CDR3 length: 13 amino acids. The CDR3: CSVVDTPDNEQFF. The CDR3 coding sequence is TGCAGCGTTGTCGACACACCCGACAATGAGCAGTTCTTC.

The V gene is TRBV29-1, the J gene TRBJ2-5; 8 nucleotides match TRBD1. Per germline, CDR1 SQVTM and CDR2 ANQGSEA. The CDR3 contains 13 residues. V shed 3 bases and J 4 bases; nucleotides not matched to a gene: 4. The CDR3 DNA is TGCAGCGTTGATCCAGGGGGCGGAGAGACCCAGTACTTC. Residues: CSVDPGGGETQYF.

This chain links TRBV10-3 with TRBJ2-5, with D possibly being TRBD1 or TRBD2 (5 bases each). Trimming removed 10 bases from V and 5 bases from J, with 23 bases in between. Germline-derived CDR1 and CDR2 are ENHRY and SYGVKD. The CDR3 runs to 15 residues. The CDR3 loop reads CASQPGRAVSETQYF. CDR3 coding DNA: TGTGCCAGTCAACCGGGACGGGCCGTGTCGGAGACCCAGTACTTC.

The chain carries TRBV7-2 and TRBJ2-3; TRBD2 matches 11 bases. CDR1 is SGHTA, CDR2 FQGNSA, per germline. The junction had 6 bases not matched to a gene; V was cut back by 5 bases and J by 2 bases. CDR3 length: 16 amino acids. The CDR3 region has the DNA TGTGCCAGCAGCGTAAAGGGACTAGCGGACACAGATACGCAGTATTTT. It is translated as CASSVKGLADTDTQYF.

The chain joins TRBV29-1 to TRBJ2-1; 10 bases map to TRBD2. The CDR3 contains 16 residues. With 0 bases clipped from V and 5 bases from J, the junction kept 7 bases outside the gene matches. Germline CDR1 SQVTM, CDR2 ANQGSEA. DNA for the CDR3: TGCAGCGTTGAAGATTGGAGCGGGGGGGCGGACAATGAGCAGTTCTTC. It encodes CSVEDWSGGADNEQFF.

This chain joins TRBV28 and TRBJ2-1; 7 nucleotides line up with TRBD1. CDR3 length: 13 residues. Germline trimming cut 4 bases from V and 5 bases from J; bases unmatched to any gene: 2. CDR1 MDHEN and CDR2 SYDVKM come from the germline V gene. The CDR3 region is CASSWTGNNEQFF. The DNA for the CDR3 is TGTGCCAGCAGTTGGACAGGTAACAATGAGCAGTTCTTC.

V is TRBV6-4 and J is TRBJ2-1, with D perhaps matching TRBD2 (5 bases). Germline V gives CDR1 MRHNA, CDR2 SNTAGT. This CDR3 spans 16 amino acids. V was clipped by 3 bases and J by 2 bases, with 14 bases between them. The DNA for the CDR3 is TGTGCCAGCAGTGAGCTGGACGGGCGGGCCTACAATGAGCAGTTCTTC. It specifies CASSELDGRAYNEQFF.

V gene TRBV7-6 combines with J gene TRBJ2-7; perhaps TRBD1 as D (5 bases). CDR1 SGHVS and CDR2 FNYEAQ come from the germline V gene. CDR3 length: 12 residues. V dropped 1 base and J dropped 5 bases, with 6 bases sitting between them. As DNA, the CDR3 is TGTGCCAGCAGCTTAGGGGGCGACGAGCAGTACTTC. Its protein product is CASSLGGDEQYF.

The rearrangement links TRBV18 to TRBJ2-5; 8 bases agree with TRBD2. The J call may be wrong; the DNA end is better matched by TRBJ2-7. CDR1 and CDR2 (germline): KGHSH, LQKENI. This CDR3 spans 18 amino acids. The CDR3: CASSPPTRSGGPTYEQYF. CDR3 DNA sequence: TGTGCCAGCTCACCCCCGACGCGGAGCGGGGGTCCAACCTACGAGCAGTACTTC.

The chain recombines TRBV19 with TRBJ2-5, with D perhaps TRBD1 (6 bases). The germline V and J ends were trimmed by 3 bases and 5 bases, with 16 bases remaining between them. The CDR3 spans 15 residues. Germline CDR1 is LNHDA and CDR2 is SQIVND (reference sequence). CDR3 sequence reads: CASSIPGHLVETQYF. CDR3 sequence (DNA): TGTGCCAGTAGTATCCCGGGACATCTTGTGGAGACCCAGTACTTC.

This rearrangement joins TRBV27 to TRBJ1-6; D unclear. The CDR3 sequence is 15 residues long. Germline V gene data show CDR1 as MNHEY and CDR2 as SMNVEV (reference sequence). V dropped 3 bases and J dropped 1 base, with 7 bases sitting between them. The CDR3: CASSFYLSYNSPLHF. Here the CDR3 DNA reads TGTGCCAGCAGTTTCTACTTGTCCTATAATTCACCCCTCCACTTT.

This clone was seen just once. This chain uses TRBV28 with TRBJ2-1; the D gene is possibly TRBD1 (6 bases). V was cut by 3 bases and J by 7 bases, with 16 bases left in between. The CDR3 length is 15 residues. Germline V CDR1 and CDR2: MDHEN, SYDVKM. CDR3 nucleotide sequence: TGTGCCAGCAGTTTGGGGAGACAGGCTTATAATGAGCAGTTCTTC. Amino acids: CASSLGRQAYNEQFF.

By sample fraction, this clone is hyperexpanded. The CDR3 protein is CASSHSFGEASYEQYF. The CDR3 nucleotides are TGCGCCAGCAGCCATTCGTTCGGGGAAGCGTCCTACGAGCAGTACTTC. The V gene is TRBV4-3, the J gene TRBJ2-7; TRBD2 might be the D (5 bases). The V end lost 3 bases, the J end lost 1 base, and 16 bases lay between the germline ends. The CDR3 totals 16 residues. Germline CDR1 and CDR2: LGHNA and YSLEER.

The V call is TRBV7-9, the J call TRBJ2-7, with 7 positions matching TRBD1. The germline V gene has CDR1 SEHNR and CDR2 FQNEAQ (reference sequence). Unmatched junction bases numbered 12, after V lost 5 bases and J lost 2 bases. The CDR3 runs 16 residues. Here the CDR3 reads CASSPPRQGMAYEQYF. For the CDR3, the DNA is TGTGCCAGCAGCCCCCCCCGACAGGGAATGGCCTACGAGCAGTACTTC.